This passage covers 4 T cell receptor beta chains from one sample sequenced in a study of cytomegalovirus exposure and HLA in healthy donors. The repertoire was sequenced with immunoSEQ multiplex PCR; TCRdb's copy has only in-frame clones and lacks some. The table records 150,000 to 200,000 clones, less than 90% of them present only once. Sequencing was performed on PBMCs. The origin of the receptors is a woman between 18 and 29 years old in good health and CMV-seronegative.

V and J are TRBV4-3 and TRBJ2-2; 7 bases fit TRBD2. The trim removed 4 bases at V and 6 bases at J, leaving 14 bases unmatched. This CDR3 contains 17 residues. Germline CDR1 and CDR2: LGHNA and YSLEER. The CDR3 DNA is TGCGCCAGCAGCCCTGGGCCTGGCGGGAGTGTATCCGGGGAGCTGTTTTTT. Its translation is CASSPGPGGSVSGELFF.

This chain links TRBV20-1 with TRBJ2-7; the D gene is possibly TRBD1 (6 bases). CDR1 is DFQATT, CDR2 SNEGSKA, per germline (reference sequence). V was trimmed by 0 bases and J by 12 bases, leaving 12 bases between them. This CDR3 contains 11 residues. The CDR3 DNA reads TGCAGTGCTAGAGATCGTAAGGACAGGTACTTC. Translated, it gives CSARDRKDRYF.

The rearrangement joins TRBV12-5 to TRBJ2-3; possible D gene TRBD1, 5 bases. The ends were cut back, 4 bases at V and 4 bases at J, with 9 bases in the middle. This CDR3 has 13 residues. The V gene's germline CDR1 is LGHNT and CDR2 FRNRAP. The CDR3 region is CASGSWGADTQYF. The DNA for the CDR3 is TGTGCTAGTGGTTCCTGGGGCGCAGATACGCAGTATTTT.

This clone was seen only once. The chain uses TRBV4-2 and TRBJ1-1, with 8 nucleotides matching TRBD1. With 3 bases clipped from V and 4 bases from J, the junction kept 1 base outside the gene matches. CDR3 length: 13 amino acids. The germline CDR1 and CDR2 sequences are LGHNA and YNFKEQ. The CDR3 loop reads CASSHTGGTEAFF. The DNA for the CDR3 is TGTGCCAGCAGCCATACAGGGGGCACTGAAGCTTTCTTT.